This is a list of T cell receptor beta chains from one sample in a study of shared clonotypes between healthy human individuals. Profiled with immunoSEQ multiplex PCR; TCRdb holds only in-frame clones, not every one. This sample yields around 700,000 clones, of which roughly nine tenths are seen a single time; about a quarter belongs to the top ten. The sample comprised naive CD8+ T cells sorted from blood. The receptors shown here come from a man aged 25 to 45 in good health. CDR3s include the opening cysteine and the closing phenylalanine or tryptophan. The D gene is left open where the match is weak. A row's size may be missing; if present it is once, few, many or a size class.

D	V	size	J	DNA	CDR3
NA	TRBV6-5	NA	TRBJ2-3	TGTGCCAGCAGTATGGGGGCGAGCACAGATACGCAGTATTTT	CASSMGASTDTQYF
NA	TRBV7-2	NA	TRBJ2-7	TGTGCCTGCTCCCTTCCGGGGACAACCTACGAGCAGTACTTC	CACSLPGTTYEQYF
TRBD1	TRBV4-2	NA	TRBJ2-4	TGTGCCAGCAGCCCAGGGACAGGTTCTTCGGTTGCCAAAAACATTCAGTACTTC	CASSPGTGSSVAKNIQYF
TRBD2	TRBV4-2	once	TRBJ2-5	TGTGCCAGCAGCTTCTGGGGGGGACACCAAGAGACCCAGTACTTC	CASSFWGGHQETQYF
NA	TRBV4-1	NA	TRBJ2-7	TGCGCCAGCAGCCAAGAATTGGGGATTCCCAGCTCCTACGAGCAGTACTTC	CASSQELGIPSSYEQYF
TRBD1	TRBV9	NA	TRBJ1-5	TGTGCCAGCAGCGTAGGCCAGGGGGATCAGCCCCAGCATTTT	CASSVGQGDQPQHF
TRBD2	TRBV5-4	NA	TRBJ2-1	TGTGCCAGCAGCCCCGTGGGACTAGCGGAGCCCAGGGAGCAGTTCTTC	CASSPVGLAEPREQFF
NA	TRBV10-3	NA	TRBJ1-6	TGTGCCATCAGTGATGACACGTTTGGCTCACCCCTCCACTTT	CAISDDTFGSPLHF
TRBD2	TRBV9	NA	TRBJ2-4	TGTGCCAGCAGCGCAACTAGCGGGAGTGGATACATTCAGTACTTC	CASSATSGSGYIQYF
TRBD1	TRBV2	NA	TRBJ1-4	TGTGCCAGCAGAGAAACAGGGGCCGGGGTTGCAACTAATGAAAAACTGTTTTTT	CASRETGAGVATNEKLFF
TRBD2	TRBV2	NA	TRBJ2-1	TGTGCCAGCATACTAGCGGACGTCGAGTTCTTC	CASILADVEFF
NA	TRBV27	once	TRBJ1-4	TGTGCCAGCAGTTTACTCGGCGGAGGGGAAAAACTGTTTTTT	CASSLLGGGEKLFF
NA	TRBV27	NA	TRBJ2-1	TGTGCCAGCAGTTCGGACCTATACTACAATGAGCAGTTCTTC	CASSSDLYYNEQFF
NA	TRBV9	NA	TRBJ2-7	TGTGCCAGCAGCGCCGACGGGTCTGGCGAGCAGTACTTC	CASSADGSGEQYF
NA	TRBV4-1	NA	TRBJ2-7	TGCGCCAGCAGCCAAGTTGGGAGGGACATGTACTTC	CASSQVGRDMYF
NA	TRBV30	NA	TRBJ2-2	TGTGCCTGGACCTCCGGCGTCGGAACCGGGGAGCTGTTTTTT	CAWTSGVGTGELFF
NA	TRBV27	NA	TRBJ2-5	TGTGCCAGCAGTTCCAGTGGGGAAGAGACCCAGTACTTC	CASSSSGEETQYF
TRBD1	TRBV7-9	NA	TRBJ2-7	TGTGCCAGCAGTGCGGGACAGGGCGGGTCCGAGCAGTACTTC	CASSAGQGGSEQYF
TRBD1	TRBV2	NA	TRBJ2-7	TGTGCCAGCAGCCCCAGTCCCGGGACAGGGGCCGAGCAGTACTTC	CASSPSPGTGAEQYF
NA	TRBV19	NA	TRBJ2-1	TGTGCCAGTAGTACTGACAGTTACAATGAGCAGTTCTTC	CASSTDSYNEQFF
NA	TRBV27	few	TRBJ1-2	TGTGCCAGCACAAATAGACAGTTTTCGGGCTACACCTTC	CASTNRQFSGYTF
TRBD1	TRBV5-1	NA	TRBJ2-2	TGCGCCAGCAGCTTAGGGACAGGGGGAACCGGGGAGCTGTTTTTT	CASSLGTGGTGELFF
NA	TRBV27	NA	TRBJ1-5	TGTGCCAGCACCCCCTCACAGGGAACGCTCCCTTCTACCCAGCATTTT	CASTPSQGTLPSTQHF
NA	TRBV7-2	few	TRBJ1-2	TGTGCCAGCAGCTTGCCCGAGAGCTATGGCTACACCTTC	CASSLPESYGYTF
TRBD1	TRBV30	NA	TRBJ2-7	TGTGCCTGGAACCGCGACAGGGGCTACGAGCAGTACTTC	CAWNRDRGYEQYF
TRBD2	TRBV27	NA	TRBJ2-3	TGTGCCAGCACGCTAGCGGGACGCACAGATACGCAGTATTTT	CASTLAGRTDTQYF
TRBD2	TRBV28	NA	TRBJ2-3	TGTGCCAGCAGTCCCCGGGGTAGCGGGAGACTTACAGATACGCAGTATTTT	CASSPRGSGRLTDTQYF
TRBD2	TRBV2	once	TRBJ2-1	TGTGCCAGCCCACCAGGGGGAATAGCGGGAGTTCATGAGCAGTTCTTC	CASPPGGIAGVHEQFF
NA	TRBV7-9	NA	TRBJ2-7	TGTGCCACCGAGGGGCGGGGGCGCCCCTACGAGCAGTACTTC	CATEGRGRPYEQYF
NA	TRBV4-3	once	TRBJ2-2	TGCGCCAGCAGCCAAGCAGTCTTAGGTCGAGTCGGGGAGCTGTTTTTT	CASSQAVLGRVGELFF
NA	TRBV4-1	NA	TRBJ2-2	TGCGCCAGCAGGCCGCCCGGGGGAGGGGAGCTGTTTTTT	CASRPPGGGELFF
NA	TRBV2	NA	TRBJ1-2	TGTGCCAGCCCTCCCCCGACTTCCCCCGCCTCTGGCTACACCTTC	CASPPPTSPASGYTF
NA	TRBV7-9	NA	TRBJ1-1	TGTGCCAGCAGCTCCTGGGGGACGGACATGAACACTGAAGCTTTCTTT	CASSSWGTDMNTEAFF
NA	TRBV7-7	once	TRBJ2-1	TGTGCCAGCAGCTCAGGGACACTAACTTTTAATGAGCAGTTCTTC	CASSSGTLTFNEQFF
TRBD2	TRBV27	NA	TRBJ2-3	TGTGCCAGCAGTTCACTAGCGGGAGGGCCGGATACGCAGTATTTT	CASSSLAGGPDTQYF
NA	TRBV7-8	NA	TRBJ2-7	TGTGCCAGCAGCTTAGATCAGCACAGAAGCTCCTATGAGCAGTACTTC	CASSLDQHRSSYEQYF
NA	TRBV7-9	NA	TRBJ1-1	TGTGCCAGCAGCTCGGAGACTTTCTTT	CASSSETFF
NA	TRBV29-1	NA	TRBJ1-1	TGCAGCGTTGAACTTTTAGCCGCTGAAGCTTTCTTT	CSVELLAAEAFF
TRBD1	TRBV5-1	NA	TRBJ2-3	TGCGCCAGCAGCCCCCGACAGGGGGTAAACCCAGATACGCAGTATTTT	CASSPRQGVNPDTQYF
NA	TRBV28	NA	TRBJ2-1	TGTGCCAGCAGTTTTGCGCAGGAATCCACCTACAATGAGCAGTTCTTC	CASSFAQESTYNEQFF
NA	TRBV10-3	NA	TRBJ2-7	TGTGCCATCAGTGAAGTGGGGGGGCGCTACGAGCAGTACTTC	CAISEVGGRYEQYF
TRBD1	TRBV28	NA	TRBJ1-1	TGTGCCAGCAGTTTCCCCCTGGACAGGGGAGGCCCTCTGAACACTGAAGCTTTCTTT	CASSFPLDRGGPLNTEAFF
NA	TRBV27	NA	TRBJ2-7	TGTGCCAGCAGTCAAAGGTTAGGAAGCAAATACTACGAGCAGTACTTC	CASSQRLGSKYYEQYF
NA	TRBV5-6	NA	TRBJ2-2	TGTGCCAGCAGCTTAAGCGGAAACACCGGGGAGCTGTTTTTT	CASSLSGNTGELFF
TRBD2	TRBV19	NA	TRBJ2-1	TGTGCCACCCGAGGGAGCGGGAGTTCCTACAATGAGCAGTTCTTC	CATRGSGSSYNEQFF
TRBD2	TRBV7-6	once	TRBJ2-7	TGTGCCAGCAGCTCCCCGACTAGCGGATCCTACGAGCAGTACTTC	CASSSPTSGSYEQYF
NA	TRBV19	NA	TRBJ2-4	TGTGCCAGTAGTGTAGACAGGGCCGGGGAGGGTGACATTCAGTACTTC	CASSVDRAGEGDIQYF
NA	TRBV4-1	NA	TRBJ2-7	TGCGCCAGCAGCCAAGTGGAGACGGACGTCTACGAGCAGTACTTC	CASSQVETDVYEQYF
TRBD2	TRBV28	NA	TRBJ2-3	TGTGCCAGCACCTTAGGAGTGGGAGGGAGCACAGATACGCAGTATTTT	CASTLGVGGSTDTQYF